Below, 30 T cell receptor beta chains from the same sample are listed, as sequenced in a study of OX40 agonist ivuxolimab in advanced cancers. The protocol was immunoSEQ multiplex PCR, while the TCRdb copy is restricted to in-frame clones and leaves out a portion. The repertoire includes 65,000 to 90,000 clones, about 90% of them detected once, and roughly 8.7% sits in the top ten. Sample: CD4+ or CD8+ T cells sorted from blood, taken in a trial of the OX40 agonist ivuxolimab. Receptor source: an adult with an advanced solid tumor such as melanoma, head and neck, liver or kidney cancer.

The chain uses TRBV6-5 and TRBJ1-1; no reliable D call. The ends were cut back, 4 bases at V and 4 bases at J, with 10 bases in the middle. The CDR3 length is 13 residues. From germline, CDR1 is MNHEY and CDR2 SVGAGI. Written as DNA, the CDR3 is TGTGCCAGCAGTTTCGGGGAACGCACTGAAGCTTTCTTT. This translates into CASSFGERTEAFF.

The chain combines TRBV9 with TRBJ2-2, with 9 bases aligning to TRBD2. The CDR3 runs 16 residues. V shed 4 bases, J shed 3 bases, and the junction held 7 bases outside the gene matches. Germline values: CDR1 SGDLS, CDR2 YYNGEE. CDR3 nucleotides: TGTGCCAGCAGCCCTGTAGCGGGGGAGGACACCGGGGAGCTGTTTTTT. Translated, it gives CASSPVAGEDTGELFF.

J is TRBJ2-3 and V is TRBV9; no firm D call. V shed 0 bases and J shed 7 bases, with 3 bases lying between them. In germline, CDR1 is SGDLS, CDR2 YYNGEE. The CDR3 has 11 residues. For the CDR3, the DNA is TGTGCCAGCAGCGTAGGCAATACGCAGTATTTT. Protein product: CASSVGNTQYF.

The J gene is TRBJ1-2, the V gene TRBV6-5, with D uncertain. CDR1 and CDR2 from the germline V gene are MNHEY and SVGAGI. The CDR3 has 12 residues. The germline V and J ends were trimmed by 7 bases and 8 bases, with 14 bases remaining between them. CDR3 DNA sequence: TGTGCCAGCAACTCCCCCTCTCTGGGCTACACCTTC. This codes for CASNSPSLGYTF.

The genes are TRBV9 and TRBJ2-2, with 7 bases that match TRBD1. CDR3 size: 15 residues. The junction had 3 bases not matched to a gene; V was cut back by 3 bases and J by 1 base. Per the germline V gene, CDR1 is SGDLS and CDR2 is YYNGEE. This chain's CDR3 is CASSDRGGNTGELFF. The CDR3 DNA is TGTGCCAGCAGCGACAGGGGCGGGAACACCGGGGAGCTGTTTTTT.

This sequence joins TRBV18 and TRBJ2-3; D call uncertain. This CDR3 region has 13 residues. The ends were cut back, 3 bases at V and 7 bases at J, with 11 bases in the middle. Per germline, CDR1 KGHSH and CDR2 LQKENI. The CDR3: CASSPPNPNTQYF. In nucleotides, the CDR3 is TGTGCCAGCTCACCCCCCAATCCGAATACGCAGTATTTT.

The chain combines TRBV11-1 with TRBJ2-3, with 7 bases matching TRBD2. Unmatched junction bases numbered 5, after V lost 4 bases and J lost 4 bases. In germline, CDR1 is SGHAT, CDR2 FQDESV (reference sequence). The CDR3 has 14 residues. The CDR3 bases are TGTGCCAGCAGCTCTACTAGCGTCGCAGATACGCAGTATTTT. Translation gives CASSSTSVADTQYF.

V and J are TRBV5-1 and TRBJ2-7; 8 bases agree with TRBD2. The length of the CDR3 is 14 residues. CDR1 is SGHRS and CDR2 is YFSETQ in the germline V gene. The V segment lost 4 bases and the J segment 9 bases; nucleotides outside the gene matches: 12. As DNA, the CDR3 is TGCGCCAGCAGCCCGGGCGGGGGGCCGTCGTGGCAGTACTTC. It codes for CASSPGGGPSWQYF.

The chain employs TRBV5-6 and TRBJ1-2; D possibly corresponds to TRBD1 (5 bases). V was cut by 0 bases and J by 0 bases, with 12 bases left in between. CDR1 SGHDT and CDR2 YYEEEE come from the germline V gene. The CDR3 extends over 16 amino acids. The CDR3 loop is CASSLEAGRANYGYTF. In DNA, the CDR3 is TGTGCCAGCAGCTTGGAGGCAGGGAGGGCTAACTATGGCTACACCTTC. Drawing the rest from reference TRBV5-6 and TRBJ1-2, the complete variable domain is DAGVTQSPTHLIKTRGQQVTLRCSPKSGHDTVSWYQQALGQGPQFIFQYYEEEERQRGNFPDRFSGHQFPNYSSELNVNALLLGDSALYLCASSLEAGRANYGYTFGSGTRLTVV.

V gene TRBV27 combines with J gene TRBJ1-2; 7 nucleotides align to TRBD1. Trimming took 5 bases from V and 5 from J; bases not matched to a gene: 14. Germline CDR1 MNHEY, CDR2 SMNVEV (reference sequence). This CDR3 has 16 amino acids. The CDR3 reads CASSPFPTGSSYGYTF. The CDR3 nucleotides read TGTGCCAGCAGTCCCTTCCCGACAGGGTCTTCATATGGCTACACCTTC.

The chain carries TRBV2 and TRBJ1-5; D gene unclear. Germline V gives CDR1 SNHLY, CDR2 FYNNEI. This CDR3 region has 14 residues. V lost 0 bases, J lost 4 bases, and 7 bases lay in between. The CDR3 region is CASSEAGPNQPQHF. In DNA, the CDR3 is TGTGCCAGCAGTGAAGCCGGCCCTAATCAGCCCCAGCATTTT. Together with reference TRBV2 and TRBJ1-5, the CDR3 gives the full variable domain: EPEVTQTPSHQVTQMGQEVILRCVPISNHLYFYWYRQILGQKVEFLVSFYNNEISEKSEIFDDQFSVERPDGSNFTLKIRSTKLEDSAMYFCASSEAGPNQPQHFGDGTRLSIL.

The chain is built from TRBV13 and TRBJ1-3; D is perhaps TRBD1 (5 bases). Per the germline V gene, CDR1 is PRHDT and CDR2 is FYEKMQ (reference sequence). This CDR3 is 17 amino acids long. V lost 0 bases to trimming and J lost 4 bases, with 16 bases between them. CDR3 bases: TGTGCCAGCAGCTTAGGAGACGTTTGGGGCGCGGGAAACACCATATATTTT. Translated: CASSLGDVWGAGNTIYF.

This CDR3 is CAISMDRTYEQYV. DNA of the CDR3: TGTGCCATCAGTATGGACAGGACCTACGAGCAGTACGTC. The gene calls are TRBV10-3 and TRBJ2-7, with 7 bases fitting TRBD1. The CDR3 extends over 13 amino acids. V gave up 5 bases and J gave up 2 bases; unmatched junction bases: 3. The germline gives CDR1 ENHRY, CDR2 SYGVKD.

This rearrangement joins TRBV6-5 to TRBJ2-5; D not resolved. CDR1 and CDR2 (germline): MNHEY, SVGAGI. This CDR3 is 14 amino acids long. Trimming shortened V by 5 bases and J by 4 bases, and 14 bases separated the two germline ends. The CDR3: CASSGISWGETQYF. The CDR3 nucleotides are TGTGCCAGCAGTGGTATCTCTTGGGGAGAGACCCAGTACTTC.

This sequence joins TRBV9 and TRBJ2-1; D gene unclear. The CDR3 runs to 13 residues. Between the trimmed V and J ends, which lost 3 bases and 7 bases, there was a span of 11 bases. Germline V CDR1 and CDR2: SGDLS, YYNGEE. The CDR3 nucleotides are TGTGCCAGCAGCGACGGGTTTCCTAATGAGCAGTTCTTC. Its translation: CASSDGFPNEQFF. Based on the CDR3 plus reference TRBV9 and TRBJ2-1, the full variable domain is DSGVTQTPKHLITATGQRVTLRCSPRSGDLSVYWYQQSLDQGLQFLIQYYNGEERAKGNILERFSAQQFPDLHSELNLSSLELGDSALYFCASSDGFPNEQFFGPGTRLTVL.

The CDR3 region has the DNA TGTGCCACCAAGTTCCTGGGCACTGAAGCTTTCTTT. Translated: CATKFLGTEAFF. The chain is built from TRBV6-6 and TRBJ1-1; D remains ambiguous. The CDR3 sequence is 12 residues long. The germline V and J ends were trimmed by 10 bases and 4 bases, with 13 bases remaining between them. Germline-derived CDR1 and CDR2 are MNHNY and SVGAGI (reference sequence).

The rearrangement joins TRBV11-2 to TRBJ1-2; no definite D call. Trimming stripped 5 bases from V and 7 bases from J, with 17 bases between. Germline-derived CDR1 and CDR2 are SGHAT and FQNNGV. The CDR3 has 14 residues. DNA of the CDR3: TGTGCCAGCAGCCCCCAGGCAGTCGGGTTTGGCTACACCTTC. Translating gives CASSPQAVGFGYTF.

The chain recombines TRBV19 with TRBJ1-5; the D is unclear. The CDR3 runs to 17 residues. Trimming removed 4 bases at V and 3 bases at J, with 19 bases between. Per the germline V gene, CDR1 is LNHDA and CDR2 is SQIVND (reference sequence). CDR3 sequence reads: CASSRPPIGSFNQPQHF. As DNA, the CDR3 is TGTGCCAGTAGTAGACCCCCTATAGGCAGTTTCAATCAGCCCCAGCATTTT.

The chain employs TRBV28 and TRBJ1-5; the match to TRBD1 covers 8 bases. The length of the CDR3 is 15 residues. Germline V gene sequence: CDR1 MDHEN, CDR2 SYDVKM. J gave up 3 bases and V 3 bases, and 4 bases lay outside the gene matches. The CDR3 reads CASSLVDRVNQPQHF. Here the CDR3 DNA reads TGTGCCAGCAGTTTGGTGGACAGGGTCAATCAGCCCCAGCATTTT.

This clone was recorded a few times. This sample also contains other DNA sequences that code for the same CDR3. This sequence joins TRBV30 and TRBJ1-1, with 7 bases aligning to TRBD1. The length of the CDR3 is 13 residues. Germline V lookup: CDR1 GTSNPN, CDR2 SVGIG (reference sequence). After removal of 0 bases from V and 4 bases from J, the junction contained 2 bases not matched to a gene. CDR3 coding DNA: TGTGCCTGGAGTGTAGCAGGGGGCACTGAAGCTTTCTTT. Translated, it gives CAWSVAGGTEAFF.

This chain connects TRBV30 to TRBJ1-2, with D possibly matching TRBD1 (6 bases). Trimming took 2 bases from V and 2 from J, leaving 12 bases between them. The CDR3 has 14 residues. Germline-derived CDR1 and CDR2 are GTSNPN and SVGIG (reference sequence). The CDR3 protein is CAWSYGTSNYGYTF. CDR3 DNA sequence: TGTGCCTGGAGTTACGGGACATCCAACTATGGCTACACCTTC.

The rearrangement uses TRBV4-3 and TRBJ1-1; tentative D call: TRBD1 (6 bases). Germline lookup yields CDR1 LGHNA and CDR2 YSLEER. The CDR3 has 19 amino acids. Trimming left V 0 bases short and J 0 bases short, with 20 bases between. Written as DNA, the CDR3 is TGCGCCAGCAGCCAAGAGGATTACGTCAGGGGCGTAATGAACACTGAAGCTTTCTTT. This sequence encodes CASSQEDYVRGVMNTEAFF.

The chain has TRBV6-4 and TRBJ2-7; 7 bases are shared with TRBD2. With V trimmed by 2 bases and J by 3 bases, 7 bases remained unmatched. Germline V gives CDR1 MRHNA, CDR2 SNTAGT. This CDR3 region has 15 residues. CDR3 nucleotide sequence: TGTGCCAGCAGTGACACGCTAGCGGAGTACTACGAGCAGTACGTC. It specifies CASSDTLAEYYEQYV.

The rearrangement links TRBV5-6 to TRBJ2-7; D may be TRBD1 (6 bases). Germline V gene lookup returns CDR1 SGHDT and CDR2 YYEEEE. This CDR3 has 13 residues. Trimming cost V 4 bases and J 6 bases, with 14 bases left between them. CDR3 protein: CASSPGLGAEQYF. Here the CDR3 DNA reads TGTGCCAGCAGCCCTGGGTTGGGGGCCGAGCAGTACTTC.

The V call is TRBV28, the J call TRBJ1-1, with D possibly matching TRBD1 (6 bases). Germline CDR1 is MDHEN and CDR2 is SYDVKM. The CDR3 loop spans 14 amino acids. V was cut by 6 bases and J by 4 bases, with 15 bases left in between. The CDR3 region has the DNA TGTGCCAGCAGAGAGACAGGTCTGGGCACTGAAGCTTTCTTT. This codes for CASRETGLGTEAFF.

The chain is built from TRBV2 and TRBJ2-1; 11 bases line up with TRBD1. CDR1 and CDR2 (germline): SNHLY, FYNNEI. The CDR3 is 15 amino acids. With 6 bases clipped from V and 9 bases from J, the junction kept 10 bases outside the gene matches. CDR3 DNA: TGTGCCAGCAGAGCACCGGGACAGGGGGTATTTGAGCAGTTCTTC. Translation gives CASRAPGQGVFEQFF. Drawing the rest from reference TRBV2 and TRBJ2-1, the complete variable domain is EPEVTQTPSHQVTQMGQEVILRCVPISNHLYFYWYRQILGQKVEFLVSFYNNEISEKSEIFDDQFSVERPDGSNFTLKIRSTKLEDSAMYFCASRAPGQGVFEQFFGPGTRLTVL.

The chain is built from TRBV9 and TRBJ2-1, with D possibly called TRBD1 or TRBD2 (6 bases each). This CDR3 region has 14 residues. Germline V CDR1 and CDR2: SGDLS, YYNGEE. V shed 5 bases and J shed 7 bases, with 16 bases lying between them. Written as DNA, the CDR3 is TGTGCCAGCAGTGGGGGGCGCTCCGGGAATGAGCAGTTCTTC. This encodes CASSGGRSGNEQFF.

This clone was seen just once. The chain is built from TRBV7-9 and TRBJ1-2; TRBD1 agrees at 12 bases. The CDR3 spans 15 residues. Germline assignment: CDR1 SEHNR and CDR2 FQNEAQ (reference sequence). After removal of 5 bases from V and 4 bases from J, the junction contained 5 bases not matched to a gene. The CDR3 reads CASSRGQGASYGYTF. CDR3 nucleotide sequence: TGTGCCAGCAGCAGGGGACAGGGGGCATCCTATGGCTACACCTTC.

V usage is TRBV15 and J usage is TRBJ2-2; 10 bases map to TRBD1. J was trimmed by 6 bases and V by 8 bases; bases with no gene match: 0. Per germline, CDR1 LNHNV and CDR2 YYDKDF (reference sequence). The CDR3 consists of 12 residues. The CDR3 protein is CATGQGAGELFF. The CDR3 region has the DNA TGTGCCACCGGACAGGGGGCCGGGGAGCTGTTTTTT.

Concerning this clone: Other DNA sequences from this sample encode an identical CDR3 as well. The rearrangement uses TRBV28 and TRBJ2-5; D is ambiguous. Trimming left V 5 bases short and J 2 bases short, with 3 bases between. From germline, CDR1 is MDHEN and CDR2 SYDVKM. This CDR3 comprises 11 residues. The CDR3 is CASSLQETQYF. The CDR3 coding sequence is TGTGCCAGCAGTCTACAAGAGACCCAGTACTTC.